The 27 T cell receptor beta chains below come from one sample, sequenced in a study of post-analysis software for immune sequencing data (dated by TCRdb to about 2015). Libraries came from PCR. The instrument was an Illumina HiSeq 2500. To reduce PCR and sequencing biases, unique molecular identifiers were built into the TCR beta cDNA libraries. Through fastp at Q25 and MiXCR, TCRdb rebuilt clones from the public reads, retaining in-frame beta chains. Each CDR3 protein appears once, grouped with its most common genes and DNA. Counted in this sample were roughly 800,000 distinct CDR3 sequences; roughly 50% of them appeared once. The top ten hold approximately 4.2% of the sample. Points the paper makes about the study in general: Patients showed significantly higher frequencies than controls for a handful of TRBV segments, among them TRBV5-6, TRBV5-1 and TRBV20-1.

Their target antigens are unknown. Sequencing used blood. The receptor source for this set is a girl aged 10 to 17 with multiple sclerosis.

This clonotype was counted only a few times. The V gene is TRBV20-1, the J gene TRBJ2-3, with a possible D match to TRBD2 (5 bases). V was clipped by 3 bases and J by 5 bases, with 18 bases between them. There are 15 residues in the CDR3. Germline V gene sequence: CDR1 DFQATT, CDR2 SNEGSKA (reference sequence). CDR3 sequence: CSASSAVIMGDTQYF. The CDR3 coding sequence is TGCAGTGCTAGTTCAGCGGTCATTATGGGAGATACGCAGTATTTT.

This sequence joins TRBV27 and TRBJ2-5; no firm D call. The tail of the sequence fits TRBJ2-7 better, so the J call may be wrong. This CDR3 contains 14 residues. Germline loops: CDR1 MNHEY, CDR2 SMNVEV (reference sequence). The DNA of the CDR3 is TGTGCCAGCAGTTTATCTCGCGTAACCTACGAGCAGTACTTC. Protein sequence: CASSLSRVTYEQYF.

V is TRBV5-8 and J is TRBJ2-7, with D maybe TRBD1 (5 bases). CDR3 size: 16 residues. The V end lost 2 bases, the J end lost 4 bases, and 19 bases lay between the germline ends. From germline, CDR1 is SGHTS and CDR2 YDEGEE. CDR3 bases: TGTGCCAGCAGCTTACCCCCAGGGATTCTAACGTACGAGCAGTACTTC. It yields the protein CASSLPPGILTYEQYF.

This clonotype was detected a few times. CDR3 loop: CATSDTGTGNQPQHF. CDR3 coding DNA: TGTGCCACCAGTGATACCGGGACAGGCAATCAGCCCCAGCATTTT. The chain couples TRBV24-1 to TRBJ1-5, with 7 bases identical to TRBD1. The CDR3 totals 15 residues. The germline gives CDR1 KGHDR, CDR2 SFDVKD. J was trimmed by 2 bases and V by 3 bases; bases with no gene match: 3.

The rearrangement links TRBV5-1 to TRBJ2-5; 9 bases align to TRBD2. Per the germline V gene, CDR1 is SGHRS and CDR2 is YFSETQ. The CDR3 has 16 residues. V trimming: 4 bases; J trimming: 5 bases; junction bases outside the gene matches: 12. The DNA for the CDR3 is TGCGCCAGCAGCCCCACCCGTATAGCGGGAGAGGAGACCCAGTACTTC. Translating it yields CASSPTRIAGEETQYF.

The chain employs TRBV4-1 and TRBJ2-3; 10 nucleotides line up with TRBD2. CDR1 and CDR2 (germline): MGHRA, YSYEKL. The CDR3 sequence is 16 residues long. V shed 3 bases, J shed 5 bases, and the junction held 8 bases outside the gene matches. CDR3 in amino acids: CASSQLAGVRVDTQYF. DNA of the CDR3: TGCGCCAGCAGCCAGCTAGCGGGGGTCAGGGTAGATACGCAGTATTTT.

The chain is built from TRBV20-1 and TRBJ2-1; the D call may be TRBD1 or TRBD2 (5 bases each). Deletions cut 5 bases from V and 6 bases from J, with 20 bases between. The CDR3 has 15 residues. Germline assignment: CDR1 DFQATT and CDR2 SNEGSKA (reference sequence). The CDR3 DNA follows: TGCAGTGCTCCCCATCCGGGGCCCTTGGGCAATGAGCAGTTCTTC. Translated: CSAPHPGPLGNEQFF.

The rearrangement uses TRBV5-1 and TRBJ2-1, with 8 bases that match TRBD1. Germline lookup yields CDR1 SGHRS and CDR2 YFSETQ. The V gene end was trimmed by 0 bases and the J gene end by 7 bases; junction bases not matched to a gene: 9. The CDR3 is 16 residues long. The CDR3 DNA follows: TGCGCCAGCAGCTTGGAGTCCCAGGGGGCGTGGAATGAGCAGTTCTTC. Translating gives CASSLESQGAWNEQFF.

The J gene is TRBJ1-1, the V gene TRBV5-5, with a weak D call TRBD1 (6 bases). Germline V gene data show CDR1 as SGHKS and CDR2 as YYEKEE (reference sequence). V lost 6 bases, J lost 5 bases, and 17 bases lay in between. The CDR3 sequence is 14 residues long. This CDR3 is CASIETGVRTEAFF. CDR3 bases: TGTGCCAGCATCGAGACAGGAGTAAGGACTGAAGCTTTCTTT.

V and J are TRBV6-2 or TRBV6-3 and TRBJ2-5, with no clear D. The J call is doubtful: the DNA matches TRBJ2-7 better. The CDR3 loop spans 13 amino acids. CDR1 MNHEY and CDR2 SVGEGT come from the germline V gene. CDR3 sequence: CASSRPPAHEQYF. CDR3 bases: TGTGCCAGCAGCCGCCCACCGGCCCACGAGCAGTACTTC.

This clonotype showed up just a few times. This rearrangement joins TRBV10-3 to TRBJ2-2; D not resolved. The V gene's germline CDR1 is ENHRY and CDR2 SYGVKD. The V and J ends lost 8 bases and 1 base respectively, with 11 bases between them. The CDR3 is 14 residues long. CDR3 sequence (DNA): TGTGCCATCTTGAGCAGCTTGAACACCGGGGAGCTGTTTTTT. It specifies CAILSSLNTGELFF.

The rearrangement uses TRBV14 and TRBJ1-2, with D possibly being TRBD1 (6 bases). The V gene lost 3 bases and the J gene lost 2 bases, with 13 bases spanning the gap. The CDR3 covers 15 residues. The germline gives CDR1 SGHDN, CDR2 FVKESK. Here the CDR3 reads CASSHHDRTNYGYTF. The CDR3 bases are TGTGCCAGCAGCCACCACGACAGGACAAACTATGGCTACACCTTC.

J is TRBJ2-7 and V is TRBV6-1, with 10 bases matching TRBD1. This CDR3 comprises 15 residues. The junction had 7 bases not matched to a gene; V was cut back by 6 bases and J by 2 bases. The germline gives CDR1 MNHNS, CDR2 SASEGT. The CDR3 region is CASREGTGVPYEQYF. The CDR3 DNA reads as TGTGCCAGCAGGGAGGGGACAGGGGTACCCTACGAGCAGTACTTC.

This chain joins TRBV20-1 and TRBJ2-7, with 8 bases aligning to TRBD2. Trimming cost V 6 bases and J 3 bases; bases outside gene matches: 7. The CDR3 totals 13 residues. The germline gives CDR1 DFQATT, CDR2 SNEGSKA (reference sequence). CDR3 amino acids: CSAPAGEFYEQYF. The DNA for the CDR3 is TGCAGTGCCCCAGCGGGAGAATTCTACGAGCAGTACTTC.

V gene TRBV29-1 combines with J gene TRBJ1-3, with TRBD1 identical over 9 bases. Germline CDR1 is SQVTM and CDR2 is ANQGSEA. The CDR3 contains 14 residues. The ends lost 7 bases at V and 3 bases at J; junction bases unmatched: 7. The chain's CDR3 is CSARTGANGNTIYF. The CDR3, as DNA: TGCAGCGCGAGGACAGGGGCTAATGGAAACACCATATATTTT.

This chain links TRBV5-1 with TRBJ2-3; D call uncertain. This CDR3 has 15 amino acids. Germline-derived CDR1 and CDR2 are SGHRS and YFSETQ. The germline V and J ends were trimmed by 0 bases and 2 bases, with 10 bases remaining between them. CDR3 in amino acids: CASSLEYSFTDTQYF. The CDR3 DNA reads as TGCGCCAGCAGCTTGGAATACAGTTTCACAGATACGCAGTATTTT.

The chain uses TRBV5-1 and TRBJ2-5; 9 positions agree with TRBD1. Germline V gene lookup returns CDR1 SGHRS and CDR2 YFSETQ. The CDR3 loop spans 16 amino acids. V shed 4 bases, J shed 3 bases, and the junction held 10 bases outside the gene matches. The CDR3: CASSVPGQGKKETQYF. The CDR3 nucleotides read TGCGCCAGCAGCGTACCGGGACAGGGAAAGAAAGAGACCCAGTACTTC.

V is TRBV5-1 and J is TRBJ2-7; D unclear. The V end was cut by 4 bases, the J end by 4 bases, with 9 bases between. This CDR3 has 12 amino acids. CDR1 and CDR2 from the germline V gene are SGHRS and YFSETQ. This CDR3 is CASSKVEYEQYF. The CDR3 DNA follows: TGCGCCAGCAGCAAAGTAGAATACGAGCAGTACTTC.

The chain carries TRBV18 and TRBJ2-1; 8 bases are shared with TRBD1. The J segment lost 7 bases and the V segment lost 6 bases, leaving 14 bases of the junction unmatched. Germline V gene sequence: CDR1 KGHSH, CDR2 LQKENI. This CDR3 spans 16 amino acids. The CDR3 here is CASSRRTGRLGNEQFF. In DNA, the CDR3 is TGTGCCAGCTCTCGACGGACAGGGCGCCTTGGGAATGAGCAGTTCTTC.

This chain uses TRBV6-6 with TRBJ2-1, with 9 bases lining up with TRBD2. From germline, CDR1 is MNHNY and CDR2 SVGAGI (reference sequence). V was clipped by 8 bases and J by 7 bases; unmatched bases: 12. The CDR3 has 15 amino acids. CDR3 region: CASWGAGGPENEQFF. As DNA, the CDR3 is TGTGCCAGCTGGGGGGCGGGAGGGCCAGAGAATGAGCAGTTCTTC.

This clonotype occurred a few times. This rearrangement joins TRBV7-8 to TRBJ1-5; D is unclear. In germline, CDR1 is SGHVS, CDR2 FQNEAQ. The CDR3 has 13 residues. The V end lost 1 base, the J end lost 3 bases, and 4 bases lay between the germline ends. Here the CDR3 reads CASSLDVNQPQHF. The CDR3 coding sequence is TGTGCCAGCAGCTTAGACGTCAATCAGCCCCAGCATTTT.

This clonotype was detected a few times. The CDR3, as DNA: TGTGCCAGCAGCGCGGGACTAGCGGGGGTAGAGACCCAGTACTTC. Protein: CASSAGLAGVETQYF. This chain links TRBV7-7 with TRBJ2-5; 14 positions match TRBD2. CDR1 is SSHAT and CDR2 is FNYEAQ in the germline V gene (reference sequence). V gave up 5 bases and J gave up 4 bases; unmatched junction bases: 3. The length of the CDR3 is 15 residues. Using reference TRBV7-7 and TRBJ2-5 for the parts outside the CDR3, the full variable domain is GAGVSQSPRYKVTKRGQDVTLRCDPISSHATLYWYQQALGQGPEFLTYFNYEAQPDKSGLPSDRFSAERPEGSISTLTIQRTEQRDSAMYRCASSAGLAGVETQYFGPGTRLLVL.

This clonotype appeared a few times. The chain uses TRBV5-6 and TRBJ2-7, with unresolved D. The CDR3 covers 15 residues. Deletions cut 0 bases from V and 1 base from J, with 11 bases between. Germline loops: CDR1 SGHDT, CDR2 YYEEEE. DNA for the CDR3: TGTGCCAGCAGCTTGGACTGGGCTTCTTCCTACGAGCAGTACTTC. It yields the protein CASSLDWASSYEQYF.

As for this clonotype: The final CDR3 position lacks the conserved phenylalanine or tryptophan, pointing to a likely read error. The chain employs TRBV25-1 and TRBJ2-7; D is ambiguous. CDR3 length: 14 residues. V was shortened by 1 base and J by 4 bases, with 11 bases between the two germline ends. CDR1 MGHDK and CDR2 SYGVNS come from the germline V gene. CDR3 amino acids: CASSELVVMYEQYC. The CDR3 nucleotides read TGTGCCAGCAGTGAATTGGTAGTGATGTACGAGCAGTACTGC.

V gene TRBV20-1 combines with J gene TRBJ1-2; D uncertain. The CDR3 is made up of 13 amino acids. V lost 3 bases and J 6 bases, leaving 14 bases between the germline ends. Per germline, CDR1 DFQATT and CDR2 SNEGSKA (reference sequence). In DNA, the CDR3 is TGCAGTGCTAGGAGAGGCCGGTTGGATGGCTACACCTTC. Amino acids: CSARRGRLDGYTF.

The V gene is TRBV5-1, the J gene TRBJ2-1; D not certain. Germline V gives CDR1 SGHRS, CDR2 YFSETQ. The CDR3 runs 15 residues. V lost 0 bases, J lost 9 bases, and 16 bases lay in between. DNA for the CDR3: TGCGCCAGCAGCTTGGGGGTCTTATCCGGTGGTGAGCAGTTCTTC. This translates into CASSLGVLSGGEQFF.

V usage is TRBV4-2 and J usage is TRBJ2-7, with D perhaps matching TRBD2 (5 bases). CDR3 length: 14 residues. Trimming cost V 0 bases and J 3 bases, with 9 bases left between them. Germline V gene data show CDR1 as LGHNA and CDR2 as YNFKEQ. CDR3 protein: CASSQESSDYEQYF. CDR3 sequence (DNA): TGTGCCAGCAGCCAAGAGAGTAGCGACTACGAGCAGTACTTC.